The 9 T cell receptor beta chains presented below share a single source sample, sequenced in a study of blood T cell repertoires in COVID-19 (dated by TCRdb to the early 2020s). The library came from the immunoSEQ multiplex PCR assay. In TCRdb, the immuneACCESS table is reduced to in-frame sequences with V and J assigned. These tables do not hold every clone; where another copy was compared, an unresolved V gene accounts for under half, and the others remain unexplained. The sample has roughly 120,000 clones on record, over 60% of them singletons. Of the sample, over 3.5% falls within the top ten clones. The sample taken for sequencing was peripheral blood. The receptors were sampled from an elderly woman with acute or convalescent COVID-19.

The CDR3 region is CASSLGTGGEQYF. The CDR3 coding sequence is TGCGCCAGCAGCTTGGGAACAGGGGGTGAGCAGTACTTC. This chain connects TRBV5-1 to TRBJ2-7, with TRBD1 matching over 8 bases. Trimming removed 0 bases from V and 7 bases from J; junction bases left unmatched: 3. The CDR3 extends over 13 amino acids. The V gene's germline CDR1 is SGHRS and CDR2 YFSETQ.

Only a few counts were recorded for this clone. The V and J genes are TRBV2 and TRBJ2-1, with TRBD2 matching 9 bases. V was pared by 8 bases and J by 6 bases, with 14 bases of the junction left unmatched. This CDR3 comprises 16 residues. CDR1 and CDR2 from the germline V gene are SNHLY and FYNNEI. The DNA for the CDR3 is TGTGCCAGCGGGGGAGCGGGGGGTCACCCGGGCAATGAGCAGTTCTTC. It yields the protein CASGGAGGHPGNEQFF.

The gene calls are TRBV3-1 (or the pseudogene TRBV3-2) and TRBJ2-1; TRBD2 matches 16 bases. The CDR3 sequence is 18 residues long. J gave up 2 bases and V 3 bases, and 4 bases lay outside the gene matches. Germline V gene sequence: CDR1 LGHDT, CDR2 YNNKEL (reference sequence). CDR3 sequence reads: CASSQPGTSGGAYNEQFF. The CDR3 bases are TGTGCCAGCAGCCAGCCAGGGACTAGCGGGGGGGCCTACAATGAGCAGTTCTTC.

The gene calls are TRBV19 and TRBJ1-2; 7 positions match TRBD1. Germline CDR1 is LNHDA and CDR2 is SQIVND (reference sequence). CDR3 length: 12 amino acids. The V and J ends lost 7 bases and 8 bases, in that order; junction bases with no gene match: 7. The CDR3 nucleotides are TGTGCCAGTAACCATGACAGGGCCGGCTACACCTTC. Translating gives CASNHDRAGYTF.

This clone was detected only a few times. The CDR3 nucleotides are TGTGCCAGCAGCTTAGAAGCGGGAGGACGGGAGCAGTTCTTC. Encoded protein: CASSLEAGGREQFF. This chain links TRBV7-9 with TRBJ2-1, with 9 nucleotides matching TRBD2. Germline CDR1 reads SEHNR; CDR2 reads FQNEAQ (reference sequence). CDR3 length: 14 residues. V was pared by 1 base and J by 10 bases, with 5 bases of the junction left unmatched.

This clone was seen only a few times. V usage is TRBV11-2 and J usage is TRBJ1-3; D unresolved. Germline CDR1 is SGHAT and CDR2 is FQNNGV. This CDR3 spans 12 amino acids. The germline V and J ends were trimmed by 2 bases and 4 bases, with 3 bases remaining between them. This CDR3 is CASSLSGNTIYF. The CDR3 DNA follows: TGTGCCAGCAGCTTATCAGGAAACACCATATATTTT.

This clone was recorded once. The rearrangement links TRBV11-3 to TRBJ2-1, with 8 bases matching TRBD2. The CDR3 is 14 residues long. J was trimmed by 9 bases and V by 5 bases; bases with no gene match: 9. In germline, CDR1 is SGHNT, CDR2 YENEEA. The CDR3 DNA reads TGTGCCAGCAGCCCCCAGAGCGGGAGTAGTGAGCAGTTCTTC. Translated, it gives CASSPQSGSSEQFF.

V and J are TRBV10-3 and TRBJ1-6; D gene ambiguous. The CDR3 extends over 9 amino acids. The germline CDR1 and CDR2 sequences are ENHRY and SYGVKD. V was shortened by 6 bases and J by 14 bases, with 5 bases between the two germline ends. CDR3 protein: CAIRSALHF. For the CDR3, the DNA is TGTGCCATCAGATCGGCCCTCCACTTT.

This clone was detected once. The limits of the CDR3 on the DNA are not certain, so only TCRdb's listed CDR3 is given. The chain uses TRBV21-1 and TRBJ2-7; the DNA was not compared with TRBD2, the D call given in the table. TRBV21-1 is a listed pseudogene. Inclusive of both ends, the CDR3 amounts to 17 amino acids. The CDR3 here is CASSKGLWGAGSYEQYF.